These 24 T cell receptor beta chains originate from one sample sequenced in a study of shared clonotypes between healthy human individuals. Profiled with immunoSEQ multiplex PCR; TCRdb holds only in-frame clones, not every one. The table lists some 530,000 clones, around 85% of them singletons, with over 9.5% in the top ten. The sample consisted of PBMCs. These receptor sequences come from a middle-aged woman in good health. Some clones in this sample may be carry-over from other donors' samples.

Notes on this clone: A read error is the likely source, as a far larger clone sits one nucleotide away. Other DNA sequences of this sample code for an identical CDR3. The chain couples TRBV11-2 to TRBJ2-7; no firm D call. The CDR3 has 14 residues. The V and J ends lost 2 bases and 4 bases respectively, with 12 bases between them. Germline V gives CDR1 SGHAT, CDR2 FQNNGV. In nucleotides, the CDR3 is TGTGCCAGCAGCTTATATCCAGACTCATACGAGCAGTACTTC. As protein: CASSLYPDSYEQYF.

This chain links TRBV2 with TRBJ2-2; 7 positions match TRBD1. V shed 6 bases and J 1 base; nucleotides not matched to a gene: 8. This CDR3 spans 16 amino acids. Germline V CDR1 and CDR2: SNHLY, FYNNEI. CDR3 sequence: CASRDRVQGNTGELFF. For the CDR3, the DNA is TGTGCCAGCAGAGACAGGGTGCAGGGGAACACCGGGGAGCTGTTTTTT.

This clone appeared a single time. The same CDR3 can be traced to other DNA sequences in this sample. This rearrangement joins TRBV28 to TRBJ1-4; tentative D call: TRBD1 (6 bases). The CDR3 length is 14 residues. The ends were cut back, 2 bases at V and 7 bases at J, with 11 bases in the middle. The V gene's germline CDR1 is MDHEN and CDR2 SYDVKM. In DNA form, the CDR3 reads TGTGCCAGCAGTTTAGGGGGGCTTGGTGAAAAACTGTTTTTT. Translating gives CASSLGGLGEKLFF.

The table lists this clone with a few counts. This sequence joins TRBV6-6 and TRBJ2-7, with unresolved D. V lost 1 base and J 5 bases, leaving 3 bases between the germline ends. The CDR3 length is 11 residues. The germline V gene has CDR1 MNHNY and CDR2 SVGAGI (reference sequence). The CDR3 is CASSYWDEQYF. The CDR3 bases are TGTGCCAGCAGTTACTGGGACGAGCAGTACTTC.

J is TRBJ2-7 and V is TRBV7-2, with D possibly being TRBD1 (5 bases). Trimming removed 5 bases at V and 7 bases at J, with 18 bases between. The CDR3 runs 14 residues. Germline V gives CDR1 SGHTA, CDR2 FQGNSA. CDR3 in amino acids: CASSPQGGALEQYF. Here the CDR3 DNA reads TGTGCCAGCAGCCCGCAAGGTGGGGCGCTGGAGCAGTACTTC.

The V gene is TRBV6-1, the J gene TRBJ2-7; D may correspond to TRBD1 or TRBD2 (5 bases each). CDR3 length: 15 amino acids. V shed 3 bases and J shed 2 bases, with 14 bases lying between them. Looked up from germline, CDR1 is MNHNS and CDR2 is SASEGT. As DNA, the CDR3 is TGTGCCAGCAGTGATGGGGGTTACTCGGCCTACGAGCAGTACTTC. As protein: CASSDGGYSAYEQYF.

This chain connects TRBV27 to TRBJ2-3; 10 positions agree with TRBD2. Germline CDR1 and CDR2: MNHEY and SMNVEV (reference sequence). V lost 5 bases to trimming and J lost 6 bases; unmatched junction nucleotides: 2. This CDR3 spans 13 amino acids. CDR3 protein: CASSGTSADTQYF. CDR3 nucleotides: TGTGCCAGCAGTGGGACTAGCGCGGATACGCAGTATTTT.

This clone was detected only a few times. The CDR3 spells CASSETSGSYTQYF. CDR3 nucleotide sequence: TGTGCCAGCAGCGAAACTAGCGGGAGTTATACGCAGTATTTT. The chain links TRBV27 to TRBJ2-3; TRBD2 matches 11 bases. CDR3 length: 14 amino acids. CDR1 is MNHEY, CDR2 SMNVEV, per germline (reference sequence). J was trimmed by 7 bases and V by 6 bases; bases with no gene match: 6.

The rearrangement uses TRBV4-2 and TRBJ1-3; D ambiguous. There are 15 residues in the CDR3. Germline loops: CDR1 LGHNA, CDR2 YNFKEQ. Trimming removed 3 bases at V and 5 bases at J, with 14 bases between. CDR3 coding DNA: TGTGCCAGCAGCCAGAGTGGGGAGACCCGAAACACCATATATTTT. Translation: CASSQSGETRNTIYF.

Remarks on this clone: With only one base between it and a far larger clone, this is likely a read error. The rearrangement uses TRBV30 and TRBJ1-5; D ambiguous. The CDR3 sequence is 13 residues long. Germline values: CDR1 GTSNPN, CDR2 SVGIG (reference sequence). The CDR3 sequence: CVWSSDSNQPQHF. The CDR3, as DNA: TGTGTCTGGAGTTCGGATAGCAATCAGCCCCAGCATTTT.

On this clone itself: Mismatch with germline at one junction end may stem from a read error. The sample contains more than one DNA sequence encoding this CDR3. The V gene is TRBV30, the J gene TRBJ1-4; D might be TRBD1 (5 bases). The CDR3 consists of 14 residues. Germline CDR1 reads GTSNPN; CDR2 reads SVGIG (reference sequence). The chain's CDR3 is CAWNPGLGNEKLFF. The DNA for the CDR3 is TGTGCATGGAATCCAGGGTTGGGTAATGAAAAGCTGTTTTTT.

The CDR3 loop reads CASSISQSTPTYEQYF. CDR3 in DNA: TGTGCCAGTAGTATTAGCCAGTCCACACCGACCTACGAGCAGTACTTC. The genes are TRBV19 and TRBJ2-7; D not certain. V lost 3 bases and J lost 2, with 17 bases in between. Germline CDR1 reads LNHDA; CDR2 reads SQIVND (reference sequence). This CDR3 is built from 16 residues. Full variable domain (remainder filled in from reference TRBV19 and TRBJ2-7): DGGITQSPKYLFRKEGQNVTLSCEQNLNHDAMYWYRQDPGQGLRLIYYSQIVNDFQKGDIAEGYSVSREKKESFPLTVTSAQKNPTAFYLCASSISQSTPTYEQYFGPGTRLTVT.

Worth noting for this clone: A far larger clone is just one base off, so this is likely a read error. The sample carries other DNA sequences with the same CDR3. This sequence joins TRBV5-6 and TRBJ1-1; TRBD1 is a possible D gene (5 bases). Germline CDR1 SGHDT, CDR2 YYEEEE. The V and J ends lost 1 base and 5 bases respectively, with 9 bases between them. The CDR3 contains 13 residues. The CDR3 reads CASSLRRGTEAFF. DNA of the CDR3: TGTGCCAGCAGCTTGAGGAGGGGAACTGAAGCTTTCTTT.

This chain joins TRBV28 and TRBJ1-3, with D perhaps matching TRBD1 (6 bases). Trimming removed 5 bases at V and 0 bases at J, with 17 bases between. Germline lookup yields CDR1 MDHEN and CDR2 SYDVKM. CDR3 length: 17 residues. The CDR3 loop reads CASSQAGTPFSGNTIYF. CDR3 sequence (DNA): TGTGCCAGCAGTCAAGCCGGGACACCCTTCTCTGGAAACACCATATATTTT. Combining the CDR3 with reference TRBV28 and TRBJ1-3 gives the whole variable domain DVKVTQSSRYLVKRTGEKVFLECVQDMDHENMFWYRQDPGLGLRLIYFSYDVKMKEKGDIPEGYSVSREKKERFSLILESASTNQTSMYLCASSQAGTPFSGNTIYFGEGSWLTVV.

This clone ranks as medium-sized. Other DNA sequences in this specimen translate into the identical CDR3. CDR3: CASSRLTGNTEAFF. CDR3 bases: TGCGCCAGCAGCAGGCTGACAGGGAACACTGAAGCTTTCTTT. This chain joins TRBV5-1 and TRBJ1-1, with D tentatively TRBD1 (6 bases). The CDR3 length is 14 residues. V lost 4 bases, J lost 1 base, and 11 bases lay in between. Germline CDR1 SGHRS, CDR2 YFSETQ.

The gene calls are TRBV29-1 and TRBJ2-5, with a possible D match to TRBD2 (5 bases). Trimming shortened V by 7 bases and J by 4 bases, and 13 bases separated the two germline ends. There are 12 residues in the CDR3. Germline V gene data show CDR1 as SQVTM and CDR2 as ANQGSEA. The CDR3 protein is CSATPGGETQYF. The CDR3 DNA follows: TGCAGCGCGACTCCAGGAGGAGAGACCCAGTACTTC.

Details on this clone: This likely traces to a read error, being one base from a far larger clone. This chain links TRBV7-3 with TRBJ2-7, with D possibly matching TRBD1 (5 bases). In germline, CDR1 is SGHTA, CDR2 FQGTGA. CDR3 length equals 16 residues. CDR3 amino acids: CTSSFPQQGMTYEQYF. The CDR3 nucleotides read TGTACCAGCAGCTTCCCGCAGCAGGGAATGACCTACGAGCAGTACTTC.

The V gene is TRBV7-2, the J gene TRBJ2-7; TRBD2 matches 7 bases. The CDR3 loop spans 14 amino acids. Germline CDR1 reads SGHTA; CDR2 reads FQGNSA. V dropped 1 base and J dropped 7; count of bases not matched to a gene: 7. The CDR3 nucleotides read TGTGCCAGCAGCTTAGGACTAGCCAAGCGGGAGCAGTACTTC. This gives the protein CASSLGLAKREQYF.

J is TRBJ2-7 and V is TRBV5-4; TRBD1 matches at 8 bases. Trimming removed 3 bases from V and 0 bases from J; junction bases left unmatched: 5. This CDR3 comprises 15 residues. Germline CDR1 is SGHNT and CDR2 is YYREEE (reference sequence). CDR3 loop: CASSSAGTGSYEQYF. In DNA, the CDR3 is TGTGCCAGCAGCTCAGCTGGGACAGGCTCCTACGAGCAGTACTTC.

The J gene is TRBJ2-1, the V gene TRBV5-4; no clear D gene. The CDR3 has 11 residues. The germline CDR1 and CDR2 sequences are SGHNT and YYREEE (reference sequence). Trimming cost V 2 bases and J 6 bases, with 3 bases left between them. CDR3 protein: CASSFVNEQFF. For the CDR3, the DNA is TGTGCCAGCAGCTTCGTCAATGAGCAGTTCTTC.

V gene TRBV29-1 combines with J gene TRBJ1-2; maybe TRBD1 (6 bases). This CDR3 spans 13 amino acids. The V gene lost 3 bases and the J gene lost 4 bases, with 12 bases spanning the gap. Germline CDR1 reads SQVTM; CDR2 reads ANQGSEA. The CDR3, as DNA: TGCAGCGTTGAGTGGCAGGACAGCTATGGCTACACCTTC. It translates to CSVEWQDSYGYTF.

The chain recombines TRBV27 with TRBJ1-6; D call uncertain. This CDR3 region has 15 residues. V gave up 2 bases and J gave up 6 bases, with 11 bases separating them. Germline loops: CDR1 MNHEY, CDR2 SMNVEV (reference sequence). CDR3 sequence reads: CASSLDSGSNSPLHF. In DNA, the CDR3 is TGTGCCAGCAGTTTAGACTCAGGCAGTAATTCACCCCTCCACTTT.

The chain employs TRBV28 and TRBJ1-5; D is unresolved. The CDR3 contains 14 residues. CDR1 is MDHEN and CDR2 is SYDVKM in the germline V gene. V was trimmed by 2 bases and J by 14 bases, leaving 19 bases between them. The CDR3 DNA follows: TGTGCCAGCAGTTTACTCCCTGGGCGGCCTATCAAGCATTTT. Residues: CASSLLPGRPIKHF.

In the case of this clone: This sequence is one base from a far larger clone and is likely a read error. Given the absence of the conserved phenylalanine or tryptophan at the CDR3 end, a read error is likely. The gene calls are TRBV6-4 and TRBJ2-7; 7 bases line up with TRBD1. The V gene's germline CDR1 is MRHNA and CDR2 SNTAGT. The J segment lost 0 bases and the V segment lost 9 bases, leaving 5 bases of the junction unmatched. The CDR3 spans 13 residues. The CDR3 reads CASFRDSSYEQYL. The CDR3, as DNA: TGTGCCAGTTTTAGGGACAGCTCCTACGAGCAGTACTTA.